These 21 T cell receptor beta chains originate from one sample sequenced in a study of long-term antiretroviral therapy in people with HIV. Runs used v3.0 of the immunoSEQ assay and were done at survey level. Here immunoSEQ multiplex PCR was the method, and the copy in TCRdb shows in-frame clones only, minus some. The repertoire holds roughly 13,000 clones, with approximately 80% as singletons. Sequenced material: unsorted PBMCs, taken 1.3 years after starting antiretroviral therapy. The receptors derive from a woman aged 18-30 years with HIV.

The gene calls are TRBV6-6 and TRBJ2-1, with D possibly TRBD2 on 6 matching bases. This CDR3 spans 13 amino acids. V was cut by 4 bases and J by 6 bases, with 10 bases left in between. CDR1 is MNHNY and CDR2 is SVGAGI in the germline V gene (reference sequence). Here the CDR3 reads CASSSGLINEQFF. The CDR3 nucleotides are TGTGCCAGCAGTTCGGGACTCATCAATGAGCAGTTCTTC.

The rearrangement links TRBV7-2 to TRBJ1-5, with 9 bases lining up with TRBD1. CDR1 is SGHTA and CDR2 is FQGNSA in the germline V gene. This CDR3 is built from 16 residues. V trimming: 5 bases; J trimming: 4 bases; junction bases outside the gene matches: 9. CDR3 in DNA: TGTGCCAGCAGCCCCGGCGGGACAGGGAAAAATCAGCCCCAGCATTTT. It specifies CASSPGGTGKNQPQHF.

The CDR3 DNA sequence: TGTGCCATCAGTGAGGCCAGGACCGACAATGAGCAGTTCTTC. It encodes CAISEARTDNEQFF. The gene calls are TRBV10-3 and TRBJ2-1; D ambiguous. In germline, CDR1 is ENHRY, CDR2 SYGVKD. The CDR3 sequence is 14 residues long. The V end was cut by 2 bases, the J end by 5 bases, with 10 bases between.

This rearrangement joins TRBV7-6 to TRBJ2-7; D is perhaps TRBD1 or TRBD2 (5 bases each). The CDR3 covers 13 residues. The germline V gene has CDR1 SGHVS and CDR2 FNYEAQ. The V end was cut by 4 bases, the J end by 5 bases, with 12 bases between. CDR3 nucleotides: TGTGCCAGCAGCTCCGGGACCGCTGACGAGCAGTACTTC. This encodes CASSSGTADEQYF.

The J gene is TRBJ2-1, the V gene TRBV27; D uncertain. The germline V gene has CDR1 MNHEY and CDR2 SMNVEV (reference sequence). V was clipped by 6 bases and J by 0 bases, with 6 bases between them. There are 13 residues in the CDR3. The CDR3 DNA sequence: TGTGCCAGCAGGAGGAGCTCCTACAATGAGCAGTTCTTC. Translated, it gives CASRRSSYNEQFF.

The V call is TRBV4-3, the J call TRBJ2-1; D is undetermined. From germline, CDR1 is LGHNA and CDR2 YSLEER. The CDR3 is made up of 13 amino acids. The V gene lost 0 bases and the J gene lost 3 bases, with 3 bases spanning the gap. The CDR3 spells CASSQDDYNEQFF. The CDR3 nucleotides are TGCGCCAGCAGCCAAGATGACTACAATGAGCAGTTCTTC.

The V and J genes are TRBV29-1 and TRBJ1-1, with unresolved D. Per germline, CDR1 SQVTM and CDR2 ANQGSEA. V was clipped by 6 bases and J by 8 bases, with 16 bases between them. This CDR3 is built from 12 residues. Here the CDR3 reads CSVKAGSGEAFF. As DNA, the CDR3 is TGCAGCGTCAAGGCGGGGAGCGGAGAAGCTTTCTTT.

The rearrangement uses TRBV19 and TRBJ1-6, with a tentative D call TRBD1 (5 bases). Germline CDR1 is LNHDA and CDR2 is SQIVND (reference sequence). This CDR3 is 14 amino acids long. Trimming pared 3 bases from V and 7 bases from J, leaving 10 bases between. Written as DNA, the CDR3 is TGTGCCAGTAGTATCCGGGACGGAAATTCACCCCTCCACTTT. Amino acid sequence: CASSIRDGNSPLHF.

The V call is TRBV7-9, the J call TRBJ2-2; TRBD2 matches at 9 bases. Germline assignment: CDR1 SEHNR and CDR2 FQNEAQ (reference sequence). With 5 bases clipped from V and 3 bases from J, the junction kept 4 bases outside the gene matches. This CDR3 comprises 15 residues. CDR3 bases: TGTGCCAGCAGCGAGAGCGGGAGGCACACCGGGGAGCTGTTTTTT. Protein: CASSESGRHTGELFF.

Only a few counts were recorded for this clone. The chain has TRBV5-1 and TRBJ2-7; D gene uncertain. Germline V gene lookup returns CDR1 SGHRS and CDR2 YFSETQ. With 6 bases removed from V and 7 bases from J, the gap between germline ends came to 20 bases. CDR3 length: 14 residues. This CDR3 is CASTPRTGLGEQYF. The CDR3 nucleotides are TGCGCCAGCACCCCTCGGACGGGCCTTGGGGAGCAGTACTTC.

This clone is deemed medium-sized. The chain couples TRBV6-1 to TRBJ2-1; TRBD1 matches at 8 bases. This CDR3 has 15 residues. The V segment lost 1 base and the J segment 6 bases; nucleotides outside the gene matches: 5. Germline V gene lookup returns CDR1 MNHNS and CDR2 SASEGT. CDR3: CASSEVGTGANEQFF. The DNA for the CDR3 is TGTGCCAGCAGTGAAGTGGGGACAGGAGCCAATGAGCAGTTCTTC.

The chain joins TRBV7-2 to TRBJ2-4; the D is unclear. The V gene's germline CDR1 is SGHTA and CDR2 FQGNSA. CDR3 length equals 13 residues. Trimming pared 1 base from V and 9 bases from J, leaving 10 bases between. The CDR3 spells CASSLDTVGIQYF. CDR3 bases: TGTGCCAGCAGCTTAGACACGGTCGGCATTCAGTACTTC.

This chain links TRBV27 with TRBJ2-3; either TRBD1 or TRBD2 may fit D (5 bases each). Between the trimmed V and J ends, which lost 0 bases and 13 bases, there was a span of 14 bases. CDR1 and CDR2 from the germline V gene are MNHEY and SMNVEV (reference sequence). This CDR3 region has 13 residues. CDR3 in DNA: TGTGCCAGCAGTTTATCGTGGGGGTCGGAAAAGTATTTT. Protein: CASSLSWGSEKYF.

This rearrangement joins TRBV5-1 to TRBJ2-7; 8 bases fit TRBD1. Unmatched junction bases numbered 13, after V lost 3 bases and J lost 5 bases. Germline-derived CDR1 and CDR2 are SGHRS and YFSETQ. CDR3 length: 16 residues. CDR3 sequence reads: CASSSARDRPLDEQYF. The CDR3, as DNA: TGCGCCAGCAGCTCCGCACGGGACAGGCCCCTAGACGAGCAGTACTTC. The variable domain in full, completed from reference TRBV5-1 and TRBJ2-7, reads KAGVTQTPRYLIKTRGQQVTLSCSPISGHRSVSWYQQTPGQGLQFLFEYFSETQRNKGNFPGRFSGRQFSNSRSEMNVSTLELGDSALYLCASSSARDRPLDEQYFGPGTRLTVT.

This rearrangement joins TRBV30 to TRBJ1-4; 9 bases map to TRBD1. The CDR3 covers 16 residues. Germline V CDR1 and CDR2: GTSNPN, SVGIG (reference sequence). V trimming: 0 bases; J trimming: 4 bases; junction bases outside the gene matches: 6. CDR3 sequence (DNA): TGTGCCTGGAGTGTACTCCCGGGACAGGGTAATGAAAAACTGTTTTTT. This sequence encodes CAWSVLPGQGNEKLFF.

This chain joins TRBV15 and TRBJ2-7; D may be TRBD1 or TRBD2 (5 bases each). The CDR3 totals 15 residues. V lost 4 bases and J 0 bases, leaving 13 bases between the germline ends. Germline assignment: CDR1 LNHNV and CDR2 YYDKDF (reference sequence). CDR3 DNA sequence: TGTGCCACCAGCAACCCCGGGACGGTCTCCTACGAGCAGTACTTC. This sequence encodes CATSNPGTVSYEQYF.

This chain links TRBV5-1 with TRBJ2-3, with 7 nucleotides matching TRBD2. After removal of 3 bases from V and 2 bases from J, the junction contained 12 bases not matched to a gene. The germline V gene has CDR1 SGHRS and CDR2 YFSETQ. The CDR3 covers 17 residues. CDR3 protein: CASSSRVSSGTTDTQYF. CDR3 sequence (DNA): TGCGCCAGCAGCTCGCGAGTATCTAGCGGAACCACAGATACGCAGTATTTT.

The CDR3 DNA reads TGTGCCTGGGGCCCCGGGGAAGATGGCTACACCTTC. It encodes CAWGPGEDGYTF. V and J are TRBV30 and TRBJ1-2, with no clear D. The CDR3 is 12 residues long. Deletions cut 5 bases from V and 6 bases from J, with 13 bases between. Germline CDR1 reads GTSNPN; CDR2 reads SVGIG (reference sequence).

This clone came up once. The chain couples TRBV6-6 to TRBJ1-4, with D possibly TRBD1 on 5 matching bases. Germline loops: CDR1 MNHNY, CDR2 SVGAGI (reference sequence). The CDR3 has 15 residues. V lost 1 base to trimming and J lost 0 bases, with 6 bases between them. This CDR3 reads CASSYWGATNEKLFF. The CDR3 DNA is TGTGCCAGCAGTTACTGGGGGGCAACTAATGAAAAACTGTTTTTT.

This clone has a single count. The chain couples TRBV5-1 to TRBJ2-7; TRBD1 matches at 7 bases. The CDR3 has 14 residues. Trimming took 4 bases from V and 6 from J; bases not matched to a gene: 10. Per the germline V gene, CDR1 is SGHRS and CDR2 is YFSETQ. The CDR3 spells CASSTTTQGREQYF. CDR3 DNA sequence: TGCGCCAGCAGCACGACAACACAGGGGCGCGAGCAGTACTTC.

This clone was detected only once. The chain couples TRBV7-3 to TRBJ2-1; no clear D. CDR3 length: 12 residues. V lost 3 bases and J 9 bases, leaving 9 bases between the germline ends. Per the germline V gene, CDR1 is SGHTA and CDR2 is FQGTGA. Here the CDR3 reads CASSFDTGEQFF. CDR3 bases: TGTGCCAGCAGCTTCGATACCGGTGAGCAGTTCTTC.